This TCR beta chain was captured in a study of response to subunit inactivated influenza vaccine. J gave up 4 bases and V 6 bases, and 8 bases lay outside the gene matches. This CDR3 is built from 15 residues. Only a few counts were recorded for this clonotype. TCRdb re-called the RT-PCR reads through MiXCR, storing one row per CDR3 protein. The table records around 850,000 distinct CDR3 sequences, roughly 18% of them present only once. The specimen comprised PBMCs from blood, sampled 5 days after vaccination. This TCR derives from a man aged 45-65 years who received an inactivated influenza vaccine. The V and J genes are TRBV12-3 or TRBV12-4 and TRBJ1-4, with TRBD1 identical over 7 bases. CDR3 DNA: TGTGCCAGCAGCCCAAAGACAGGGCTTAATGAAAAACTGTTTTTT. Translating gives CASSPKTGLNEKLFF.